The rows below give T cell receptor beta chains drawn from one sample of a study of blood T cell repertoires in COVID-19. Method: immunoSEQ multiplex PCR; TCRdb's copy keeps in-frame clones and lacks some. The sample comprises hundreds of thousands of clones, 87% of which are singletons, and roughly 7.8% rests with the top ten. The sample was peripheral blood. These receptors all come from a man between 60 and 75 years old who had recovered from COVID-19. The CDR3 runs from the conserved cysteine through the conserved F or W. A D gene is named only where the DNA matches it firmly. Expanded clones get a size class; other rows say once, few or many, or leave the size out.

>TRBD1|TRBJ2-1|-|TRBV7-9
CASSKGQGANNEQFF
TGTGCCAGCAGCAAGGGACAGGGGGCCAACAATGAGCAGTTCTTC
>-|TRBJ1-4|-|TRBV5-3
CARSLGQIATNEKLFF
TGTGCCAGAAGCCTCGGACAGATAGCAACTAATGAAAAACTGTTTTTT
>-|TRBJ2-2|once|TRBV6-2/TRBV6-3
CASSKRLTTGELFF
TGTGCCAGCAGCAAGAGGCTTACCACCGGGGAGCTGTTTTTT
>TRBD1|TRBJ2-2|once|TRBV2
CASSLTGATNTGELFF
TGTGCCAGCAGTTTAACAGGGGCAACGAACACCGGGGAGCTGTTTTTT
>TRBD1|TRBJ1-4|-|TRBV19
CASSPNRGGNEKLFF
TGTGCCAGTAGTCCCAACAGGGGGGGTAATGAAAAACTGTTTTTT
>-|TRBJ2-3|-|TRBV19
CASSTQGSTDTQYF
TGTGCCAGTAGTACCCAGGGGAGCACAGATACGCAGTATTTT
>TRBD1|TRBJ2-5|-|TRBV5-1
CASSGTGGAETQYF
TGCGCCAGCAGCGGGACAGGGGGCGCGGAGACCCAGTACTTC
>-|TRBJ1-2|-|TRBV6-5
CASRHLYGYTF
TGTGCCAGCAGACACCTCTATGGCTACACCTTC
>-|TRBJ2-3|-|TRBV6-5
CASTRAGTDTQYF
TGTGCCAGCACGCGGGCGGGCACAGATACGCAGTATTTT
>-|TRBJ2-3|-|TRBV6-5
CASSYAGVMTDTQYF
TGTGCCAGCAGTTATGCCGGGGTGATGACAGATACGCAGTATTTT